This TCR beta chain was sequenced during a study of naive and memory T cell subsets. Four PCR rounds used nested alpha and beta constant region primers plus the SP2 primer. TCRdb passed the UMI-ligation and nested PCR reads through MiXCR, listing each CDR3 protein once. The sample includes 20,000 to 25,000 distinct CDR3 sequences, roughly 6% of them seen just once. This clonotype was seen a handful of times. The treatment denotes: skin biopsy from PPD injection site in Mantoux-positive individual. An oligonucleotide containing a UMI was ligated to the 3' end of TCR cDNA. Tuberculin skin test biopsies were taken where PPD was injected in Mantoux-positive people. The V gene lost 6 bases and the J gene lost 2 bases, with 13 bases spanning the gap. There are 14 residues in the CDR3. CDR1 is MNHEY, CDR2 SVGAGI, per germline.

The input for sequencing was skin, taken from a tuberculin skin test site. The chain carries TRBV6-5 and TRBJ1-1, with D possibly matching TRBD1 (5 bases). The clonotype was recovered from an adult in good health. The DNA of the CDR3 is TGTGCCAGCAGAACAGGTTGGGCCAACACTGAAGCTTTCTTT. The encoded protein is CASRTGWANTEAFF.